This T cell receptor beta chain derives from a study of shared clonotypes between healthy human individuals. Measured with immunoSEQ multiplex PCR; TCRdb has only the in-frame clones, and not every one. The data hold approximately 640,000 clones, with roughly 78% observed a single time. Worth noting for this clone: The target antigen is unknown.

Notes on the study in general: Clonotype sharing among donors was expected to depend on sequencing depth.

From germline, CDR1 is GTSNPN and CDR2 SVGIG (reference sequence). CDR3 length: 16 residues. The V gene end was trimmed by 3 bases and the J gene end by 1 base; junction bases not matched to a gene: 11. Sequenced material: memory CD4+ T cells sorted from blood. Noted subset: CD45RA-negative fraction. The gene calls are TRBV30 and TRBJ1-1, with TRBD1 matching 7 bases. The sequence came from a woman in her twenties or thirties in good health. CDR3 in amino acids: CAWRIDRVRANTEAFF. In DNA form, the CDR3 reads TGTGCCTGGAGGATAGACAGGGTAAGAGCGAACACTGAAGCTTTCTTT.